These 26 T cell receptor beta chains originate from one sample sequenced in a study of T cells in Graves' hyperthyroidism and ophthalmopathy. RNA transcripts yielded amplified TCR beta CDR3 regions. With the HTBI primer set, the TCR CDR3 went through a first round of RT-PCR. TCRdb fed the multiplex PCR reads into MiXCR, producing one record per CDR3 protein. The sample lists around 600,000 distinct CDR3 sequences, approximately 14% seen once, with roughly 7% in the top ten. Source material: blood. The receptors come from a woman aged 18-29 years with Graves' ophthalmopathy.

This clonotype showed up many times. This chain connects TRBV7-9 to TRBJ1-1, with 9 bases that match TRBD1. Germline V lookup: CDR1 SEHNR, CDR2 FQNEAQ (reference sequence). The CDR3 sequence is 15 residues long. V shed 5 bases and J 3 bases; nucleotides not matched to a gene: 7. As DNA, the CDR3 is TGTGCCAGCAGCGCCACAGGGGGCGTTGACACTGAAGCTTTCTTT. It codes for CASSATGGVDTEAFF.

This clonotype was seen at least ten times. J is TRBJ2-7 and V is TRBV29-1, with a possible D match to TRBD1 (6 bases). In germline, CDR1 is SQVTM, CDR2 ANQGSEA. The CDR3 is 12 residues long. Trimming took 6 bases from V and 3 from J, leaving 12 bases between them. The CDR3 here is CSVRTEYYEQYF. The CDR3 DNA reads as TGCAGCGTCCGGACAGAGTACTACGAGCAGTACTTC.

This clonotype was observed at least ten times. The chain links TRBV29-1 to TRBJ2-1, with 7 nucleotides matching TRBD1. The CDR3 extends over 15 amino acids. V dropped 5 bases and J dropped 2; count of bases not matched to a gene: 9. Germline lookup yields CDR1 SQVTM and CDR2 ANQGSEA. CDR3 DNA sequence: TGCAGCGTTCCCGGCCGGGACAGACCCTACAATGAGCAGTTCTTC. Encoded protein: CSVPGRDRPYNEQFF.

This clonotype was detected a few times. This chain uses TRBV2 with TRBJ1-4; D call uncertain. Germline CDR1 and CDR2: SNHLY and FYNNEI. With 8 bases removed from V and 10 bases from J, the gap between germline ends came to 14 bases. The CDR3 loop spans 12 amino acids. CDR3 amino acids: CASLRYIGKLFF. CDR3 nucleotide sequence: TGTGCCAGCTTGCGGTACATAGGAAAACTGTTTTTT. The variable domain in full, with the rest retrieved from reference TRBV2 and TRBJ1-4, is EPEVTQTPSHQVTQMGQEVILRCVPISNHLYFYWYRQILGQKVEFLVSFYNNEISEKSEIFDDQFSVERPDGSNFTLKIRSTKLEDSAMYFCASLRYIGKLFFGSGTQLSVL.

This clonotype was recorded a few times. This could be a read error, since a much larger clone is one nucleotide away. This chain links TRBV11-1 with TRBJ1-1; D not certain. CDR1 is SGHAT and CDR2 is FQDESV in the germline V gene (reference sequence). V lost 0 bases, J lost 1 base, and 15 bases lay in between. CDR3 size: 17 residues. CDR3 residues: CASSLAPGVAPNTEAFF. CDR3 sequence (DNA): TGTGCCAGCAGCTTAGCCCCAGGTGTTGCCCCGAACACTGAAGCTTTCTTT.

The sample holds many counts of this clonotype. The chain joins TRBV2 to TRBJ1-1; a possible D gene is TRBD1 (6 bases). V lost 8 bases and J lost 5, with 15 bases in between. Germline V gene data show CDR1 as SNHLY and CDR2 as FYNNEI. This CDR3 is 13 amino acids long. CDR3 loop: CASDPGGATEAFF. CDR3 bases: TGTGCCAGCGATCCTGGGGGGGCGACTGAAGCTTTCTTT.

This clonotype was detected only once. The chain couples TRBV28 to TRBJ2-3; 14 bases align to TRBD2. The germline CDR1 and CDR2 sequences are MDHEN and SYDVKM. V lost 2 bases and J lost 4; bases outside the gene matches: 20. CDR3 length: 22 residues. The CDR3 DNA sequence: TGTGCCAGCAGTTTACTGGGACAGGGGCTCCGGGGACTAGCGGGAGAGTCAGATACGCAGTATTTT. This sequence encodes CASSLLGQGLRGLAGESDTQYF.

This clonotype was recorded at least ten times. The gene calls are TRBV20-1 and TRBJ2-7; 12 bases line up with TRBD2. CDR1 is DFQATT, CDR2 SNEGSKA, per germline (reference sequence). V shed 3 bases and J 4 bases; nucleotides not matched to a gene: 4. The CDR3 loop spans 14 amino acids. CDR3 coding DNA: TGCAGTGCTAGGAGGACTAGCGGGAAATACGAGCAGTACTTC. It encodes CSARRTSGKYEQYF.

This clonotype has a count of ten or more. The chain uses TRBV2 and TRBJ2-1; D is possibly TRBD1 or TRBD2 (7 bases each). With 1 base removed from V and 13 bases from J, the gap between germline ends came to 14 bases. Germline loops: CDR1 SNHLY, CDR2 FYNNEI. CDR3 length equals 13 residues. CDR3 nucleotides: TGTGCCAGCAGTGAAGAATGGGGAGGGGGCCAGTTCTTC. It specifies CASSEEWGGGQFF.

This clonotype was seen ten or more times. The J gene is TRBJ2-1, the V gene TRBV6-2 or TRBV6-3; D gene ambiguous. Trimming left V 5 bases short and J 0 bases short, with 8 bases between. Looked up from germline, CDR1 is MNHEY and CDR2 is SVGEGT. This CDR3 comprises 14 residues. The CDR3 sequence: CASSHRDSYNEQFF. DNA for the CDR3: TGTGCCAGCAGTCACAGAGACTCCTACAATGAGCAGTTCTTC.

Ten or more counts support this clonotype. This rearrangement joins TRBV28 to TRBJ2-1, with 8 bases matching TRBD2. Per germline, CDR1 MDHEN and CDR2 SYDVKM. After removal of 7 bases from V and 8 bases from J, the junction contained 4 bases not matched to a gene. CDR3 length equals 12 residues. Here the CDR3 reads CASNGGVHEQFF. The CDR3, as DNA: TGTGCCAGCAACGGGGGGGTACATGAGCAGTTCTTC.

This clonotype was observed a few times. The chain links TRBV7-2 to TRBJ1-2; TRBD1 might be the D (6 bases). CDR1 and CDR2 (germline): SGHTA, FQGNSA. The CDR3 is 17 residues long. V was cut by 2 bases and J by 3 bases, with 19 bases left in between. Here the CDR3 DNA reads TGTGCCAGCAGCTTAAATTTGCGGGGGGAGGGGGACTATGGCTACACCTTC. Residues: CASSLNLRGEGDYGYTF.

In regard to this clonotype: This may come from a read error, since a much larger clone is one base off. The chain has TRBV7-3 and TRBJ2-1; D tentatively reads TRBD1 or TRBD2 (6 bases each). CDR1 SGHTA and CDR2 FQGTGA come from the germline V gene. The CDR3 has 14 residues. CDR3 nucleotides: TGTGCCAGCAGCTTAATTGGGGGGCTTAATGGGCAGTTCTTC. Its translation: CASSLIGGLNGQFF.

A remark on this clonotype: The junction shows a germline mismatch at one end, possibly a read error. The chain uses TRBV7-9 and TRBJ2-1; 11 bases agree with TRBD2. Germline CDR1 reads SEHNR; CDR2 reads FQNEAQ (reference sequence). CDR3 size: 19 residues. The CDR3 DNA follows: TGCGCCAGCAGCCAAGAGTGGAAGGTAGCGGGAGGGTGGTACAATGAGCAGTTCTTC. As protein: CASSQEWKVAGGWYNEQFF.

This clonotype was seen many times. The J gene is TRBJ2-1, the V gene TRBV6-1, with TRBD2 matching over 11 bases. Germline CDR1 and CDR2: MNHNS and SASEGT. The J segment lost 8 bases and the V segment lost 10 bases, leaving 13 bases of the junction unmatched. The CDR3 loop spans 15 amino acids. CDR3 amino acids: CATAPGLAGLDEQFF. The CDR3, as DNA: TGTGCCACCGCCCCCGGACTAGCGGGCCTGGATGAGCAGTTCTTC.

In regard to this clonotype: A much larger clone lies one base from this, so it may be a read error. The chain joins TRBV6-1 to TRBJ2-7, with unresolved D. The CDR3 loop spans 13 amino acids. CDR1 MNHNS and CDR2 SASEGT come from the germline V gene. CDR3 nucleotide sequence: TGTGCCAGCAAAATGACGGAGTCCTACGAGCGGTACTTC. Translation gives CASKMTESYERYF.

This clonotype was detected ten times or more. V gene TRBV11-2 combines with J gene TRBJ2-3, with a weak D call TRBD1 (7 bases). The germline V gene encodes CDR1 SGHAT and CDR2 FQNNGV. The CDR3 consists of 20 residues. V gave up 3 bases and J gave up 4 bases, with 29 bases separating them. CDR3 sequence reads: CASSFRGDIDLIGGSDTQYF. The CDR3 DNA follows: TGTGCCAGCAGCTTCAGGGGGGACATCGACCTAATAGGTGGTTCAGATACGCAGTATTTT.

This clonotype occurred many times. The chain employs TRBV9 and TRBJ2-7; possible D gene TRBD1, 6 bases. CDR1 and CDR2 (germline): SGDLS, YYNGEE. The length of the CDR3 is 14 residues. Trimming left V 4 bases short and J 2 bases short, with 13 bases between. The CDR3 spells CASSLSTGTYEQYF. CDR3 coding DNA: TGTGCCAGCAGCCTATCCACAGGGACCTACGAGCAGTACTTC.

J is TRBJ2-2 and V is TRBV4-1; 7 bases line up with TRBD2. This CDR3 is 16 amino acids long. Germline V CDR1 and CDR2: MGHRA, YSYEKL. With 1 base clipped from V and 5 bases from J, the junction kept 7 bases outside the gene matches. CDR3 nucleotide sequence: TGCGCCAGCAGCCAAGGGGGGGGGAGAAGGACCGGGGAGCTGTTTTTT. It specifies CASSQGGGRRTGELFF.

This clonotype was counted between two and nine times. The chain has TRBV14 and TRBJ1-1; 7 positions match TRBD1. V shed 2 bases and J 8 bases; nucleotides not matched to a gene: 5. The germline gives CDR1 SGHDN, CDR2 FVKESK. The CDR3 extends over 13 amino acids. The CDR3, as DNA: TGTGCCAGCAGCCAAAACAGGGGTCGAGAAGCTTTCTTT. Its translation is CASSQNRGREAFF.

This clonotype was recorded at least ten times. The rearrangement links TRBV11-2 to TRBJ1-1, with unresolved D. This CDR3 has 14 residues. The germline CDR1 and CDR2 sequences are SGHAT and FQNNGV. Trimming shortened V by 3 bases and J by 6 bases, and 14 bases separated the two germline ends. CDR3 sequence (DNA): TGTGCCAGCAGCTTGGCGAACAAGCGCTCTGAAGCTTTCTTT. Translation gives CASSLANKRSEAFF.

The chain recombines TRBV6-1 with TRBJ1-2; the match to TRBD1 covers 7 bases. The V gene end was trimmed by 3 bases and the J gene end by 4 bases; junction bases not matched to a gene: 8. The germline gives CDR1 MNHNS, CDR2 SASEGT. The CDR3 length is 15 residues. The CDR3 here is CASSDLKGQLYGYTF. As DNA, the CDR3 is TGTGCCAGCAGTGACTTGAAGGGACAGCTCTATGGCTACACCTTC.

This clonotype was counted between two and nine times. The rearrangement links TRBV7-2 to TRBJ1-6; 7 positions match TRBD1. CDR1 and CDR2 (germline): SGHTA, FQGNSA. This CDR3 has 16 residues. The V gene end was trimmed by 5 bases and the J gene end by 5 bases; junction bases not matched to a gene: 9. The CDR3 DNA follows: TGTGCCAGCAGCGGAGCGCCAGGGGGGAATAATTCACCCCTCCACTTT. It translates to CASSGAPGGNNSPLHF.

The table lists this clonotype with many counts. This sequence joins TRBV6-2 or TRBV6-3 and TRBJ1-1, with a weak D call TRBD1 (5 bases). V was trimmed by 0 bases and J by 0 bases, leaving 14 bases between them. This CDR3 spans 17 amino acids. The germline gives CDR1 MNHEY, CDR2 SVGEGT. The CDR3 DNA reads TGTGCCAGCAGTTACTCTTTAGGGGAGCCCATGAACACTGAAGCTTTCTTT. Protein product: CASSYSLGEPMNTEAFF.

V usage is TRBV4-1 and J usage is TRBJ2-2; no clear D. The length of the CDR3 is 12 residues. Trimming removed 5 bases from V and 8 bases from J, with 9 bases in between. CDR1 and CDR2 from the germline V gene are MGHRA and YSYEKL. The CDR3 region is CASSTLGGELFF. The CDR3 DNA reads TGCGCCAGCAGCACCTTAGGTGGGGAGCTGTTTTTT.

The gene calls are TRBV9 and TRBJ2-1; 12 bases are shared with TRBD2. The V gene end was trimmed by 4 bases and the J gene end by 8 bases; junction bases not matched to a gene: 7. The CDR3 loop spans 15 amino acids. CDR1 is SGDLS and CDR2 is YYNGEE in the germline V gene. This CDR3 is CASSRTSGMWDEQFF. In DNA, the CDR3 is TGTGCCAGCAGCCGGACTAGCGGGATGTGGGATGAGCAGTTCTTC.